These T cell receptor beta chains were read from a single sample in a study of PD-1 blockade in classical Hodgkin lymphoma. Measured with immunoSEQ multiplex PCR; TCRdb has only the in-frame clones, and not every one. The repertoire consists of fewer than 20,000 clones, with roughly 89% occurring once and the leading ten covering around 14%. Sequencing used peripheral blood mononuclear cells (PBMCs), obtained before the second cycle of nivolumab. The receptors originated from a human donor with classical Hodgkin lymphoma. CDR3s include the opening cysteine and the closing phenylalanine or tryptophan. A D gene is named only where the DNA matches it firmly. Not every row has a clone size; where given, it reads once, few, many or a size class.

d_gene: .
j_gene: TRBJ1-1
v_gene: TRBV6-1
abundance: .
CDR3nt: TGTGCCAGCAGTCACACAGGGCTTCAAGCTTTCTTT
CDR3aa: CASSHTGLQAFF

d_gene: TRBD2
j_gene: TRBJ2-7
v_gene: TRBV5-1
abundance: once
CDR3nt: TGCGCCAGCAGCAAAGGACTAGCGGGAGGTGGGGAGCAGTACTTC
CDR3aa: CASSKGLAGGGEQYF

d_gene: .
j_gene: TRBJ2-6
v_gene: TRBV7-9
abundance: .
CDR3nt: TGTGCCAGCAGCTTAAGCCAGGTTGGGGCCAACGTCCTGACTTTC
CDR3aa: CASSLSQVGANVLTF

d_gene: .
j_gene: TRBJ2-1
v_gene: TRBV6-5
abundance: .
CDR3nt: TGTGCCAGCAGCCCCGAACTAGCCCTGTTTAATGAGCAGTTCTTC
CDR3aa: CASSPELALFNEQFF

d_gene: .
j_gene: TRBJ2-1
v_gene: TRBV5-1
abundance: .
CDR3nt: TGCGCCAGCAGCTTGAAGGGCCCTTCGGGCAATGAGCAGTTCTTC
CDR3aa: CASSLKGPSGNEQFF

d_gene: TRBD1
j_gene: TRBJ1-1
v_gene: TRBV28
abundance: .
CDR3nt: TGTGCCAGCAGTTTTTACTTGTGGGGACAGGAGAACACTGAAGCTTTCTTT
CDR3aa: CASSFYLWGQENTEAFF

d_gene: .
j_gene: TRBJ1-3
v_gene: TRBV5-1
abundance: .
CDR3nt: TGCGCCAGCAGCTTGGAGGCCACTGGAAACACCATATATTTT
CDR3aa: CASSLEATGNTIYF

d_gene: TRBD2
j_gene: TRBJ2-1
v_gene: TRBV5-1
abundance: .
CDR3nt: TGCGCCAGCACCGTAGCGGGGGGGACTTTCAATGAGCAGTTCTTC
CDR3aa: CASTVAGGTFNEQFF

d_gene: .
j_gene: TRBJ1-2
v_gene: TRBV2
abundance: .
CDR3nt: TGTGCCAGCAGTGAAGCATGGACCTATGGCTACACCTTC
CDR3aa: CASSEAWTYGYTF

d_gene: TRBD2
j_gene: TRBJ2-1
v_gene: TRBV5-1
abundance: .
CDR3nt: TGCGCCAGCAGTCCCCGGTCGAGCGGGGGGGCCTATGAGCAGTTCTTC
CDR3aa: CASSPRSSGGAYEQFF

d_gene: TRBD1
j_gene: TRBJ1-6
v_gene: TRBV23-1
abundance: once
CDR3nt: TGCGCCAGCAGTCAACTAACCCGGACAGGGAGGAATTCACCCCTCCACTTT
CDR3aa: CASSQLTRTGRNSPLHF

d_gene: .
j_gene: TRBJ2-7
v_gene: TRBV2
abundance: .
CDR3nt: TGTGCCAGCAGTGTTTTGGGTGACAAGCAGTACTTC
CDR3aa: CASSVLGDKQYF

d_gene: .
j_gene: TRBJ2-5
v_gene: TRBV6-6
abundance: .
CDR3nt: TGTGCCAGCAGTTGGACAGAAAAAGAGACCCAGTACTTC
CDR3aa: CASSWTEKETQYF

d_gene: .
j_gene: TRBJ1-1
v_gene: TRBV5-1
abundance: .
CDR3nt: TGCGCCAGCAGCTTACAGGGTTACACTGAAGCTTTCTTT
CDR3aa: CASSLQGYTEAFF

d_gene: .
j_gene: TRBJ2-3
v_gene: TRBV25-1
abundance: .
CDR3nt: TGTGCCAGCACCGGTAGCGCAGATACGCAGTATTTT
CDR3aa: CASTGSADTQYF

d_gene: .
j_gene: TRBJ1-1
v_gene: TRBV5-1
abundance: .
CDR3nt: TGCGCCAGCATGGGGGGGTCCGGGGACACTGAAGCTTTCTTT
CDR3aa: CASMGGSGDTEAFF

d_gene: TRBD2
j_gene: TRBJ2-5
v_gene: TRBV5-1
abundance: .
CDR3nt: TGCGCCAGCAGCTTGACATTGTTGGGAGGGGAGACCCAGTACTTC
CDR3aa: CASSLTLLGGETQYF

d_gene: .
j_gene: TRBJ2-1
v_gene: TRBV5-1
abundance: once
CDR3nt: TGCGCCAGCAGCTTAACGTTACCCTCCTACAATGAGCAGTTCTTC
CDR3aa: CASSLTLPSYNEQFF

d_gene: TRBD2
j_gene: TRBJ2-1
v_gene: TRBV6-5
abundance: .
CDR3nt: TGTGCCAGCGCGGGGCGGGGGGCTTACAATGAGCAGTTCTTC
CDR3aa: CASAGRGAYNEQFF

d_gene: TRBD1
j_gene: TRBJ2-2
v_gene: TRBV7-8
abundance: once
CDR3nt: TGTGCCAGCAGCTTAGTACAGGGGAGTACCGGGGAGCTGTTTTTT
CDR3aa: CASSLVQGSTGELFF

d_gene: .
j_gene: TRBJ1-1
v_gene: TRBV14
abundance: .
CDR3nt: TGTGCCAGCAGCTGGGACCTGAACACTGAAGCTTTCTTT
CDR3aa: CASSWDLNTEAFF

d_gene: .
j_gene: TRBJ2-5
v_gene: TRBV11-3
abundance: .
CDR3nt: TGTGCCAGCAGCTTTTCTAGCGCCCTGGGAGAGACCCAGTACTTC
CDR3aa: CASSFSSALGETQYF

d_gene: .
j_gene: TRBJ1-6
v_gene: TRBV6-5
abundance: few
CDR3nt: TGTGCCAGCAGGGGGGGGACATATAATTCACCCCTCCACTTT
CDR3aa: CASRGGTYNSPLHF

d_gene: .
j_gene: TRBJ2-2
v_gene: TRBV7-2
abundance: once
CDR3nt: TGTGCCAGCAACAGGGAGAACACCGGGGAGCTGTTTTTT
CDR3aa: CASNRENTGELFF

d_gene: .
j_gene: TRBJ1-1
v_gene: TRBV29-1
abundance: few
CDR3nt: TGCAGCGTTGCAGGGCATTTGAACACTGAAGCTTTCTTT
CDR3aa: CSVAGHLNTEAFF

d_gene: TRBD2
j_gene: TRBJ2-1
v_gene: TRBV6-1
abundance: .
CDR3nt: TGTGCCAGCTCCGGGACTAGCGGTTACAATGAGCAGTTCTTC
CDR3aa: CASSGTSGYNEQFF

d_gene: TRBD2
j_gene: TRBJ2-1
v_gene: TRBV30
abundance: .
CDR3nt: TGTGCCTGGACCCCGACTAGCGGGGGGTACAATGAGCAGTTCTTC
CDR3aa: CAWTPTSGGYNEQFF

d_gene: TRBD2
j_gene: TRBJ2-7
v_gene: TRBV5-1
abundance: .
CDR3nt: TGCGCCAGCAGAAAAGCGGGGGGGAACTACGAGCAGTACTTC
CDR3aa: CASRKAGGNYEQYF

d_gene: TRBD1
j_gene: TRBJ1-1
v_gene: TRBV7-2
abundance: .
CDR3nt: TGTGCCAGCAGCTTAGCCCGTCCCGGGACAGGGTTAGGAGGGTTTGGAGAAGCTTTCTTT
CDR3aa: CASSLARPGTGLGGFGEAFF

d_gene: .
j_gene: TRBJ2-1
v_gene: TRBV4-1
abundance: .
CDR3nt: TGCGCCAGCAGCCAAGTTAGACTAACCCGCTCCTACAATGAGCAGTTCTTC
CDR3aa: CASSQVRLTRSYNEQFF

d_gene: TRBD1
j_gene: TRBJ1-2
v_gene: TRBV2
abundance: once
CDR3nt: TGTGCCAGCACTAGGACAGGGGACTATGCGGGCTACACCTTC
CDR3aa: CASTRTGDYAGYTF

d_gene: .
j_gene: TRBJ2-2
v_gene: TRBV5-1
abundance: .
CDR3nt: TGCGCCAGCACCCTGATGGGGTCGGCGAACACCGGGGAGCTGTTTTTT
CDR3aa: CASTLMGSANTGELFF

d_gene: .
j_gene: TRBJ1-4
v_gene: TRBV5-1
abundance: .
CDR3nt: TGCGCCAGCAGCGCGGGAGGAACTAATGAAAAACTGTTTTTT
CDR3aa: CASSAGGTNEKLFF

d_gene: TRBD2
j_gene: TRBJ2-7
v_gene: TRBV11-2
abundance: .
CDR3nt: TGTGCCAGCAGCGTAGCTAGCGGGGGGGCCTACGAGCAGTACTTC
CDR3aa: CASSVASGGAYEQYF